A selection of T cell receptor beta chains follows, all from one sample in a study of blood T cell repertoires in COVID-19. The assay was immunoSEQ multiplex PCR, and TCRdb's table has in-frame clones only and misses some. This sample yields around 250,000 clones, of which more than 70% are seen a single time; approximately 13% belongs to the top ten. Material for sequencing was peripheral blood. These receptors were taken from a man older than 75 with acute or convalescent COVID-19. Each CDR3 is given with its conserved first and last residue. D genes are given only for firm matches. Clone size is not always given. Where it is, it says once, few, many or a class for expanded clones.

>TRBV18|NA|TRBJ1-1|NA
CASSPNGGANPEAFF
TGTGCCAGCTCACCAAATGGGGGGGCAAACCCTGAAGCTTTCTTT
>TRBV28|NA|TRBJ2-7|NA
CASSLTSPTGRYEQYF
TGTGCCAGCAGTCTCACCTCGCCCACAGGCCGCTACGAGCAGTACTTC
>TRBV18|TRBD1|TRBJ2-1|NA
CASSPRTGGDKFF
TGTGCCAGCTCACCTCGGACAGGGGGCGACAAGTTCTTC
>TRBV29-1|NA|TRBJ2-2|NA
CSVRQNAGELFF
TGCAGCGTACGACAGAACGCCGGGGAGCTGTTTTTT
>TRBV27|NA|TRBJ2-7|NA
CASSTPGAVYF
TGTGCCAGCAGTACCCCGGGTGCAGTGTACTTC
>TRBV3-1/TRBV3-2|NA|TRBJ2-1|NA
CASSQGSGRLNEQFF
TGTGCCAGCAGCCAAGGGAGTGGGAGATTGAATGAGCAGTTCTTC
>TRBV2|NA|TRBJ1-5|NA
CASRLQGSGNQPQHF
TGTGCCAGCAGGTTACAGGGCTCGGGCAATCAGCCCCAGCATTTT
>TRBV2|TRBD1|TRBJ1-5|NA
CASRHRGTGNQPQHF
TGTGCCAGCAGGCACAGGGGTACGGGCAATCAGCCCCAGCATTTT
>TRBV7-9|TRBD2|TRBJ2-1|NA
CASSLRTSGNNEQFF
TGTGCCAGCAGCTTGAGGACTAGCGGGAACAATGAGCAGTTCTTC
>TRBV19|NA|TRBJ1-1|NA
CASSRRDQGAEAFF
TGTGCCAGTAGTCGGAGGGACCAAGGTGCTGAAGCTTTCTTT
>TRBV27|TRBD2|TRBJ2-1|NA
CASSVQPLSSGRVWRNEQFF
TGTGCCAGCAGTGTCCAACCTTTATCTAGCGGGAGGGTTTGGAGGAATGAGCAGTTCTTC
>TRBV9|NA|TRBJ2-2|NA
CASSVEELNTGELFF
TGTGCCAGCAGCGTAGAAGAGCTGAACACCGGGGAGCTGTTTTTT
>TRBV25-1|NA|TRBJ1-2|NA
CASSPGLYGYTF
TGTGCCAGCAGCCCGGGACTCTATGGCTACACCTTC
>TRBV9|TRBD1|TRBJ1-2|NA
CASSVEGGWGYTF
TGTGCCAGCAGCGTAGAAGGGGGCTGGGGCTACACCTTC
>TRBV24-1|NA|TRBJ2-5|NA
CATRSGRGGPQETQYF
TGTGCCACCAGGTCCGGAAGGGGGGGGCCCCAAGAGACCCAGTACTTC
>TRBV9|TRBD1|TRBJ2-7|once
CASSVGPRGRWNEQYF
TGTGCCAGCAGCGTAGGACCCAGGGGGCGATGGAACGAGCAGTACTTC
>TRBV10-3|TRBD1|TRBJ2-7|NA
CAAHPGTGGSNEQYF
TGTGCCGCCCACCCTGGCACAGGGGGCTCCAACGAGCAGTACTTC
>TRBV12-5|TRBD2|TRBJ2-1|NA
CASAYIAGGPVNEQFF
TGTGCTAGTGCCTACATAGCGGGAGGGCCTGTCAATGAGCAGTTCTTC
>TRBV7-2|NA|TRBJ2-3|NA
CASSPTSDTQYF
TGTGCCAGCAGCCCGACTAGTGATACGCAGTATTTT
>TRBV7-2|TRBD1|TRBJ2-1|few
CASSTPGGRQFF
TGTGCCAGCAGTACCCCAGGGGGAAGGCAGTTCTTC
>TRBV2|TRBD1|TRBJ1-2|NA
CASRQGRVYYGYTF
TGTGCCAGCCGACAGGGGCGAGTATACTATGGCTACACCTTC
>TRBV10-3|NA|TRBJ2-5|NA
CAISESVSPPGETQYF
TGTGCCATCAGTGAGAGTGTCAGCCCTCCGGGGGAGACCCAGTACTTC
>TRBV6-5|NA|TRBJ1-6|NA
CASRSSSSYNSPLHF
TGTGCCAGCAGGTCCTCGAGCTCCTATAATTCACCCCTCCACTTT
>TRBV7-3|NA|TRBJ1-1|few
CASAPGRRGGAEAFF
TGTGCCAGCGCCCCGGGACGGCGTGGGGGGGCTGAAGCTTTCTTT
>TRBV7-9|NA|TRBJ1-1|NA
CASSLWTPNTEAFF
TGTGCCAGCAGCCTCTGGACACCTAACACTGAAGCTTTCTTT
>TRBV27|TRBD2|TRBJ2-1|NA
CASSQRELAYNEQFF
TGTGCCAGCAGCCAGCGGGAGCTGGCGTACAATGAGCAGTTCTTC
>TRBV6-1|NA|TRBJ2-4|once
CASSEYPILQLQVVKNIQYF
TGTGCCAGCAGTGAATATCCAATCCTTCAGCTCCAGGTTGTCAAAAACATTCAGTACTTC
>TRBV23-1|NA|TRBJ1-6|NA
CASSPAGGRVGSPLHF
TGCGCCAGCAGTCCCGCGGGAGGTCGCGTTGGGTCACCCCTCCACTTT